Included here is one T cell receptor beta chain sequence, with context. This entry is derived from a study of blood T cell repertoires in COVID-19. On the study more broadly: Sites across the United States, Italy and Spain contributed samples from acute and convalescent COVID-19. PBMCs, B-cell-depleted T cells, or T cells were the source of the cDNA or gDNA that made up the material.

Study processing details: Estimates of nucleated cell counts were drawn from the amplification of reference gene primers. TCRdb's copy holds only in-frame clones and misses some; the assay was immunoSEQ multiplex PCR. The V and J calls and clone size were taken over from that table, and D and trimming were inferred from the DNA. The sample carries approximately 390,000 clones, over 75% recorded once. This TCR derives from a woman between 55 and 75 years old with COVID-19, enrolled during active disease. The sequencing input was peripheral blood.

The CDR3 DNA is TGCGCCAGCAGCCGAGGGTCGGGTGTGGCCACTGAAGCTTTCTTT. Residues: CASSRGSGVATEAFF. The genes are TRBV5-1 and TRBJ1-1; D gene ambiguous. Germline V CDR1 and CDR2: SGHRS, YFSETQ. This CDR3 is built from 15 residues. Deletions cut 4 bases from V and 4 bases from J, with 17 bases between.